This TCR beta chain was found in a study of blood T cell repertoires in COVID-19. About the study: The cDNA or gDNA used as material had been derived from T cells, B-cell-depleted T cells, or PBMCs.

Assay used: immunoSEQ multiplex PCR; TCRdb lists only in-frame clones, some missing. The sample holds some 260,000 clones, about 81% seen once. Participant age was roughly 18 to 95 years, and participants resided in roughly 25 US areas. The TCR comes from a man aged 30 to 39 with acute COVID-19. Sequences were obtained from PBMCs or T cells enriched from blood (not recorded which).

The CDR3 region is CASSQVDRGPTEAFF. DNA of the CDR3: TGTGCCAGCAGCCAAGTGGACAGGGGGCCCACTGAAGCTTTCTTT. J is TRBJ1-1 and V is TRBV3-1 (or the pseudogene TRBV3-2), with 11 positions matching TRBD1. This CDR3 has 15 amino acids. The J segment lost 4 bases and the V segment lost 1 base, leaving 2 bases of the junction unmatched. Looked up from germline, CDR1 is LGHDT and CDR2 is YNNKEL (reference sequence).